The 11 T cell receptor beta chains given below trace back to one sample, sequenced in a study of blood T cell repertoires in COVID-19. TCRdb's copy holds only in-frame clones and misses some; the assay was immunoSEQ multiplex PCR. The sample lists 200,000 to 300,000 clones, 83% occurring once. The specimen sequenced was peripheral blood. These receptors came from a human donor in a cohort sampled during active COVID-19.

The chain is built from TRBV3-1 (or the pseudogene TRBV3-2) and TRBJ1-5; D may be TRBD1 (5 bases). V lost 3 bases and J 1 base, leaving 19 bases between the germline ends. Germline CDR1 is LGHDT and CDR2 is YNNKEL (reference sequence). This CDR3 region has 18 residues. The CDR3 nucleotides are TGTGCCAGCAGCCAGAGGAGTTTTGGCGGGGGGAGCAATCAGCCCCAGCATTTT. This translates into CASSQRSFGGGSNQPQHF.

In nucleotides, the CDR3 is TGTGCCAGCAGCCCCGGGACAAAAACTAATGAAAAACTGTTTTTT. Encoded protein: CASSPGTKTNEKLFF. This chain joins TRBV9 and TRBJ1-4; D is possibly TRBD1 (6 bases). Per germline, CDR1 SGDLS and CDR2 YYNGEE. Trimming took 4 bases from V and 1 from J, leaving 11 bases between them. The length of the CDR3 is 15 residues.

The chain couples TRBV19 to TRBJ1-2, with TRBD1 matching 9 bases. CDR1 LNHDA and CDR2 SQIVND come from the germline V gene (reference sequence). Trimming at V came to 3 bases and at J to 4 bases, leaving 3 bases not matched to a gene. This CDR3 spans 14 amino acids. In DNA, the CDR3 is TGTGCCAGTAGTATGGAGACAGGGGGCTATGGCTACACCTTC. Its protein is CASSMETGGYGYTF.

The chain joins TRBV19 to TRBJ1-1, with unresolved D. CDR3 length equals 14 residues. Looked up from germline, CDR1 is LNHDA and CDR2 is SQIVND (reference sequence). The V and J ends lost 2 bases and 8 bases respectively, with 15 bases between them. DNA for the CDR3: TGTGCCAGTAGTATAACCCCCCCAGACTCCGAAGCTTTCTTT. This translates into CASSITPPDSEAFF.

The V and J genes are TRBV11-3 and TRBJ2-7; possibly TRBD2 for D (5 bases). Germline V gives CDR1 SGHNT, CDR2 YENEEA. Trimming removed 3 bases at V and 1 base at J, with 7 bases between. The CDR3 sequence is 13 residues long. The CDR3 is CASSFTGSYEQYF. The DNA for the CDR3 is TGTGCCAGCAGCTTCACGGGGTCCTACGAGCAGTACTTC.

This clone has just a few counts. V is TRBV11-2 and J is TRBJ1-1; D uncertain. The CDR3 is 13 residues long. CDR1 is SGHAT and CDR2 is FQNNGV in the germline V gene. Trimming took off 4 bases at V and 3 bases at J, with 9 bases between the two ends. CDR3 residues: CASSSHRDTEAFF. In nucleotides, the CDR3 is TGTGCCAGCAGCTCCCATCGGGACACTGAAGCTTTCTTT. The complete variable domain, with remaining parts taken from reference TRBV11-2 and TRBJ1-1, reads EAGVAQSPRYKIIEKRQSVAFWCNPISGHATLYWYQQILGQGPKLLIQFQNNGVVDDSQLPKDRFSAERLKGVDSTLKIQPAKLEDSAVYLCASSSHRDTEAFFGQGTRLTVV.

The chain has TRBV11-2 and TRBJ1-2; D is perhaps TRBD1 (5 bases). Between the trimmed V and J ends, which lost 5 bases and 4 bases, there was a span of 26 bases. The CDR3 contains 18 residues. Germline V gives CDR1 SGHAT, CDR2 FQNNGV. CDR3 sequence (DNA): TGTGCCAGCAGCGACCTAAATAGGGGCGAGATGCTTCGCTATGGCTACACCTTC. It specifies CASSDLNRGEMLRYGYTF.

This chain's CDR3 is CASSQDLAGLYEQYF. In DNA form, the CDR3 reads TGCGCCAGCAGCCAAGACCTAGCGGGGCTCTACGAGCAGTACTTC. The chain links TRBV4-1 to TRBJ2-7; 9 bases line up with TRBD2. This CDR3 has 15 amino acids. CDR1 MGHRA and CDR2 YSYEKL come from the germline V gene. V trimming: 0 bases; J trimming: 3 bases; junction bases outside the gene matches: 3.

This clone was detected only once. The chain couples TRBV6-6 to TRBJ1-2, with TRBD1 matching 7 bases. V trimming: 0 bases; J trimming: 5 bases; junction bases outside the gene matches: 9. Germline V gene sequence: CDR1 MNHNY, CDR2 SVGAGI (reference sequence). The CDR3 has 16 residues. The chain's CDR3 is CASSYSLDRDLYGYTF. CDR3 bases: TGTGCCAGCAGTTACTCTCTCGACAGGGATCTGTATGGCTACACCTTC.

Concerning this clone itself: Other nucleotide sequences in the sample specify the same CDR3. The V and J genes are TRBV24-1 and TRBJ2-1; the match to TRBD2 covers 10 bases. Unmatched junction bases numbered 6, after V lost 4 bases and J lost 1 base. This CDR3 is 17 amino acids long. CDR1 is KGHDR, CDR2 SFDVKD, per germline. In DNA form, the CDR3 reads TGTGCCACCAGTGACTCTAGCGGGAGAAGGTCCTACAATGAGCAGTTCTTC. Amino acid sequence: CATSDSSGRRSYNEQFF.

This clone was detected once. The chain uses TRBV5-4 and TRBJ2-5; 9 bases agree with TRBD1. From germline, CDR1 is SGHNT and CDR2 YYREEE (reference sequence). J was trimmed by 5 bases and V by 4 bases; bases with no gene match: 15. The CDR3 has 17 amino acids. CDR3 in DNA: TGTGCCAGCAGCCAACTGACAGGGGGGCAAAAAAGGGAGACCCAGTACTTC. Residues: CASSQLTGGQKRETQYF.